This T cell receptor (beta chain) was sequenced in a study of blood T cells in healthy people across ages. About this clonotype: Its antigen is as yet unknown.

The authors ran a second PCR of roughly 7 to 11 cycles using a sample-barcoded 5' primer and a J-beta primer mix. Each CDR3 protein is one row after TCRdb ran MiXCR on the 5' RACE reads. Here the sample spans about 1.8 million distinct CDR3 sequences, 49% being singletons. The CDR3 loop spans 15 amino acids. The V gene end was trimmed by 3 bases and the J gene end by 0 bases; junction bases not matched to a gene: 3. Germline CDR1 and CDR2: MNHEY and SMNVEV (reference sequence). Overall study results and limits: Higher naive T cell percentage went strongly together with higher TCR beta diversity.

This clonotype originated in a woman aged 40 to 50 in good health. The chain uses TRBV27 and TRBJ1-1; the match to TRBD1 covers 8 bases. The sequenced sample was blood. The CDR3 here is CASSLGQEVNTEAFF. DNA of the CDR3: TGTGCCAGCAGTTTGGGACAGGAAGTGAACACTGAAGCTTTCTTT.